The 21 T cell receptor beta chains below all came from one sample that was sequenced in a study of Ad26.COV2.S vaccination and SARS-CoV-2 variants. The treatment here: some 20 received Ad26.COV2.S at low or high dose, single or two shots; roughly five received placebo; per-sample allocation not given. Samples were taken on day 63 after the first vaccine or placebo injection. Clones were read by immunoSEQ multiplex PCR, and TCRdb kept only the in-frame ones, dropping some. The table records more than 400,000 clones, 92% of them present only once. The sequenced sample was peripheral blood, obtained in a trial of Ad26.COV2.S vaccine versus placebo. Every receptor here comes from a person between 18 and 65 years old who received the Ad26.COV2.S COVID-19 vaccine or a placebo.

This clone appeared once. V gene TRBV9 combines with J gene TRBJ1-3; weak D call: TRBD1 (5 bases). V was cut by 0 bases and J by 6 bases, with 10 bases left in between. Germline V gene data show CDR1 as SGDLS and CDR2 as YYNGEE. This CDR3 contains 14 residues. CDR3 sequence: CASSVGAGINTIYF. The DNA of the CDR3 is TGTGCCAGCAGCGTAGGGGCAGGGATAAACACCATATATTTT.

This clone turned up a few times. The chain links TRBV11-3 to TRBJ2-7; 8 bases are shared with TRBD1. Per the germline V gene, CDR1 is SGHNT and CDR2 is YENEEA. With V trimmed by 5 bases and J by 2 bases, 8 bases remained unmatched. The CDR3 has 15 residues. The CDR3 is CASSPRDRPAYEQYF. Written as DNA, the CDR3 is TGTGCCAGCAGCCCGCGGGACAGGCCCGCCTACGAGCAGTACTTC. Together with reference TRBV11-3 and TRBJ2-7, the CDR3 gives the full variable domain: EAGVVQSPRYKIIEKKQPVAFWCNPISGHNTLYWYLQNLGQGPELLIRYENEEAVDDSQLPKDRFSAERLKGVDSTLKIQPAELGDSAVYLCASSPRDRPAYEQYFGPGTRLTVT.

V usage is TRBV7-8 and J usage is TRBJ2-7; 8 bases fit TRBD2. V was clipped by 2 bases and J by 0 bases; unmatched bases: 3. Germline CDR1 reads SGHVS; CDR2 reads FQNEAQ. The CDR3 length is 15 residues. CDR3 protein: CASSLLGGGSYEQYF. Written as DNA, the CDR3 is TGTGCCAGCAGCTTACTCGGGGGGGGCTCCTACGAGCAGTACTTC.

This clone was counted at least ten times. The gene calls are TRBV7-6 and TRBJ1-1, with D hard to call. Germline assignment: CDR1 SGHVS and CDR2 FNYEAQ. Trimming left V 6 bases short and J 3 bases short, with 5 bases between. The CDR3 sequence is 11 residues long. This chain's CDR3 is CASSSDTEAFF. The CDR3 DNA reads as TGTGCCAGCAGTTCAGACACTGAAGCTTTCTTT.

V is TRBV6-5 and J is TRBJ2-7; 9 nucleotides line up with TRBD1. The CDR3 sequence is 14 residues long. V was pared by 6 bases and J by 6 bases, with 9 bases of the junction left unmatched. In germline, CDR1 is MNHEY, CDR2 SVGAGI. CDR3 nucleotides: TGTGCCAGCAGGGTCGGGACAGGGCTCTCCGAGCAGTACTTC. Residues: CASRVGTGLSEQYF.

This clone showed up just once. The genes are TRBV11-2 and TRBJ2-2; D possibly corresponds to TRBD1 (6 bases). The CDR3 runs to 14 residues. The V end was cut by 1 base, the J end by 7 bases, with 10 bases between. CDR1 SGHAT and CDR2 FQNNGV come from the germline V gene. This CDR3 reads CASSLGGLGGELFF. The CDR3 DNA reads as TGTGCCAGCAGCTTAGGGGGGCTCGGCGGGGAGCTGTTTTTT. The full variable domain, in which reference TRBV11-2 and TRBJ2-2 provide the parts outside the CDR3, is EAGVAQSPRYKIIEKRQSVAFWCNPISGHATLYWYQQILGQGPKLLIQFQNNGVVDDSQLPKDRFSAERLKGVDSTLKIQPAKLEDSAVYLCASSLGGLGGELFFGEGSRLTVL.

This chain connects TRBV24-1 to TRBJ1-1; D is unclear. CDR1 KGHDR and CDR2 SFDVKD come from the germline V gene. Trimming left V 5 bases short and J 1 base short, with 4 bases between. The CDR3 length is 12 residues. CDR3 protein: CATSAANTEAFF. In nucleotides, the CDR3 is TGTGCCACCAGTGCGGCGAACACTGAAGCTTTCTTT.

The chain joins TRBV15 to TRBJ1-5; no clear D. Germline V CDR1 and CDR2: LNHNV, YYDKDF (reference sequence). This CDR3 contains 15 residues. Trimming pared 6 bases from V and 0 bases from J, leaving 12 bases between. The CDR3 region is CATRDQQFSNQPQHF. CDR3 nucleotide sequence: TGTGCCACCAGAGACCAGCAATTTAGCAATCAGCCCCAGCATTTT.

This clone was recorded once. The rearrangement uses TRBV5-4 and TRBJ2-7, with D tentatively TRBD1 (5 bases). V lost 0 bases to trimming and J lost 6 bases, with 16 bases between them. CDR1 is SGHNT and CDR2 is YYREEE in the germline V gene (reference sequence). The CDR3 totals 15 residues. Here the CDR3 DNA reads TGTGCCAGCAGCTTGGCTGGGGATCAGGGTTCCGAGCAGTACTTC. This translates into CASSLAGDQGSEQYF.

As to this clone: This sample includes further DNA sequences coding for the same CDR3. V and J are TRBV19 and TRBJ1-1, with TRBD1 as a possible D gene (6 bases). Trimming took off 5 bases at V and 5 bases at J, with 9 bases between the two ends. The CDR3 runs to 12 residues. CDR1 and CDR2 (germline): LNHDA, SQIVND (reference sequence). The CDR3 here is CASSQGSTEAFF. CDR3 in DNA: TGTGCCAGTAGTCAGGGGAGTACTGAAGCTTTCTTT.

The genes are TRBV11-2 and TRBJ2-6; perhaps TRBD1 as D (5 bases). Germline-derived CDR1 and CDR2 are SGHAT and FQNNGV. The CDR3 extends over 15 amino acids. The V end was cut by 3 bases, the J end by 2 bases, with 8 bases between. As DNA, the CDR3 is TGTGCCAGCAGCTTCCCCAGGGCTGGGGCCAACGTCCTGACTTTC. Its translation: CASSFPRAGANVLTF. The complete variable domain, with remaining parts taken from reference TRBV11-2 and TRBJ2-6, reads EAGVAQSPRYKIIEKRQSVAFWCNPISGHATLYWYQQILGQGPKLLIQFQNNGVVDDSQLPKDRFSAERLKGVDSTLKIQPAKLEDSAVYLCASSFPRAGANVLTFGAGSRLTVL.

V gene TRBV5-1 combines with J gene TRBJ1-2, with D maybe TRBD1 (5 bases). CDR1 is SGHRS and CDR2 is YFSETQ in the germline V gene. The ends were cut back, 0 bases at V and 2 bases at J, with 8 bases in the middle. This CDR3 contains 14 residues. The CDR3 here is CASSLEYRNYGYTF. DNA for the CDR3: TGCGCCAGCAGCTTGGAATACAGGAACTATGGCTACACCTTC.

This clone was detected once. The V and J genes are TRBV7-2 and TRBJ1-3; TRBD1 is a possible D gene (6 bases). The CDR3 spans 15 residues. V lost 0 bases and J 4 bases, leaving 10 bases between the germline ends. Germline V gene sequence: CDR1 SGHTA, CDR2 FQGNSA. The CDR3 coding sequence is TGTGCCAGCAGCTTAGCGGGGGCAGGGGGAAACACCATATATTTT. This gives the protein CASSLAGAGGNTIYF.

The CDR3 DNA sequence: TGTGCCAGCAGGATGAGGGACAGGCCCCTGATTGAAGCTTTCTTT. This sequence encodes CASRMRDRPLIEAFF. The genes are TRBV27 and TRBJ1-1, with 8 bases aligning to TRBD1. V lost 6 bases to trimming and J lost 7 bases; unmatched junction nucleotides: 13. The germline gives CDR1 MNHEY, CDR2 SMNVEV (reference sequence). The CDR3 length is 15 residues.

The chain uses TRBV5-1 and TRBJ1-1; weak D call: TRBD1 (6 bases). V lost 4 bases to trimming and J lost 0 bases, with 13 bases between them. This CDR3 contains 15 residues. Germline V CDR1 and CDR2: SGHRS, YFSETQ. The CDR3 nucleotides read TGCGCCAGCAGCCTTTCGGGACATTTGAACACTGAAGCTTTCTTT. Amino acid sequence: CASSLSGHLNTEAFF.

This clone turned up a few times. The CDR3 DNA reads as TGTGCCAGCAGTTACTCCTCAGACTATGGCTACACCTTC. It translates to CASSYSSDYGYTF. This chain uses TRBV6-6 with TRBJ1-2, with D uncertain. The CDR3 is made up of 13 amino acids. Germline CDR1 reads MNHNY; CDR2 reads SVGAGI (reference sequence). Between the trimmed V and J ends, which lost 0 bases and 3 bases, there was a span of 5 bases.

The chain recombines TRBV4-1 with TRBJ2-1, with a tentative D call TRBD1 (6 bases). The CDR3 length is 15 residues. Trimming took off 1 base at V and 9 bases at J, with 16 bases between the two ends. Germline V CDR1 and CDR2: MGHRA, YSYEKL. CDR3 in amino acids: CASSQGAGVWGEQFF. The CDR3 nucleotides are TGCGCCAGCAGCCAAGGGGCAGGGGTTTGGGGTGAGCAGTTCTTC.

This chain uses TRBV12-1 with TRBJ1-3; the table names TRBD1, a call not compared with the DNA. TRBV12-1 is a pseudogene. There are 16 residues in the CDR3. The CDR3 sequence is CASSPSLQGSGNTIYF. In nucleotides, the CDR3 is TGTGCCAGCAGCCCCTCGCTACAGGGTTCTGGAAACACCATATATTTT.

The gene calls are TRBV9 and TRBJ2-3; unclear D gene. This CDR3 region has 14 residues. V lost 4 bases and J lost 3, with 12 bases in between. Per the germline V gene, CDR1 is SGDLS and CDR2 is YYNGEE. The CDR3 nucleotides read TGTGCCAGCAGCCCTGGTTTAGGTACAGATACGCAGTATTTT. Amino acid sequence: CASSPGLGTDTQYF.

CDR3 in amino acids: CASSYGRGWTEAFF. CDR3 in DNA: TGTGCCAGCAGTTACGGCAGGGGGTGGACTGAAGCTTTCTTT. This chain joins TRBV6-2 or TRBV6-3 and TRBJ1-1; 7 bases are a match to TRBD1. Trimming at V came to 2 bases and at J to 5 bases, leaving 5 bases not matched to a gene. Looked up from germline, CDR1 is MNHEY and CDR2 is SVGEGT. The CDR3 runs to 14 residues.

As for this clone: The identical CDR3 is also encoded by other nucleotide sequences in the sample. The chain is built from TRBV5-5 and TRBJ1-1, with D unresolved. Trimming stripped 0 bases from V and 0 bases from J, with 3 bases between. The CDR3 consists of 13 residues. CDR1 SGHKS and CDR2 YYEKEE come from the germline V gene (reference sequence). The CDR3 region has the DNA TGTGCCAGCAGCTTGGGGTTGAACACTGAAGCTTTCTTT. Protein: CASSLGLNTEAFF.